Listed below are T cell receptor beta chains from one sample, sequenced in a study of cytomegalovirus exposure and HLA in healthy donors. The data were produced by immunoSEQ multiplex PCR, yet TCRdb's version contains in-frame clones alone and is incomplete. The sample lists roughly 180,000 clones; 78% were seen once. The sequencing sample was made of PBMCs. The receptors here all came from a woman aged 45-60 years in good health and CMV-seropositive. Each CDR3 is given with its conserved first and last residue. D genes are given only for firm matches. Clone size is not always given. Where it is, it says once, few, many or a class for expanded clones.

clone_size j_call d_call v_call cdr3_nt cdr3_aa
- TRBJ1-5 - TRBV19 TGTGCCGGTAGCACTGGGGCCTATCAGCCCCAGCATTTT CAGSTGAYQPQHF
- TRBJ2-7 TRBD1 TRBV19 TGTGCCAGTAGTATGAAGGGGGCCAAACCCTACGAGCAGTACTTC CASSMKGAKPYEQYF
- TRBJ2-7 TRBD2 TRBV6-5 TGTGCCAGCAAACGTACGAGCGGGGGGTACTACGAGCAGTACTTC CASKRTSGGYYEQYF
once TRBJ1-5 - TRBV6-1 TGTGCCAGCAGTGAATGGGTTGTCGGGAATGGTCAGCCCCAGCATTTT CASSEWVVGNGQPQHF
many TRBJ1-2 - TRBV7-7 TGTGCCAGCAGCCACAAGTTGGCCCGCCGGGGGGGACTTACCTATGGCTACACCTTC CASSHKLARRGGLTYGYTF
- TRBJ2-5 - TRBV6-5 TGTGCCAGCAGCCGGCGCCGGGGGGCAGAGACCCAGTACTTC CASSRRRGAETQYF
once TRBJ2-7 TRBD1 TRBV7-8 TGTGCCAGTAAAATCCGGGACAGGGGCTCCTACGAGCAGTACTTC CASKIRDRGSYEQYF
- TRBJ1-2 - TRBV12-5 TGTGCTAGTGGTCCATCATATGGCTACACCTTC CASGPSYGYTF
- TRBJ2-2 - TRBV6-1 TGTGCCAGCAGTAAGGACAGATACACCGGGGAGCTGTTTTTT CASSKDRYTGELFF
- TRBJ1-1 - TRBV2 TGTGCCAGCACCCCTACAGGGAGATCGGGGCCGAACACTGAAGCTTTCTTT CASTPTGRSGPNTEAFF
- TRBJ2-7 TRBD1 TRBV5-5 TGTGCCAGCAGCTTGGACAGGGGAGCCTACGAGCAGTACTTC CASSLDRGAYEQYF
- TRBJ2-3 TRBD2 TRBV11-2 TGTGCCAGCAGCTCGGGGGTAGCGGGGGGAAGGGGGCGGAATACGCAGTATTTT CASSSGVAGGRGRNTQYF
- TRBJ1-5 - TRBV19 TGTGCCAGTAGTATTTTACGGGGGCGGGGGCAGCCCCAGCATTTT CASSILRGRGQPQHF
few TRBJ1-2 TRBD1 TRBV19 TGTGCCAGTAGTATCCGAACCGGGACAGCTAACTATGGCTACACCTTC CASSIRTGTANYGYTF
- TRBJ2-6 TRBD1 TRBV9 TGTGCCAGCAGCCTCCCAGGGGGCTCTGGGGCCAACGTCCTGACTTTC CASSLPGGSGANVLTF
- TRBJ2-3 TRBD2 TRBV7-2 TGTGCCAGCAGGATGTCGGGGGGTCCTACGCAGTATTTT CASRMSGGPTQYF
- TRBJ1-5 TRBD1 TRBV10-3 TGTGCCATCAGTTTGGGTGACAGGGCCCACCAGCCCCAGCATTTT CAISLGDRAHQPQHF
- TRBJ1-6 - TRBV5-4 TGTGCCAGCAGCTTGGAGTCCTCCAGGGTAGGCTCACCCCTCCACTTT CASSLESSRVGSPLHF
once TRBJ1-5 - TRBV7-9 TGTGCCAGCAGCCAGACAGGAACTAGCAATCAGCCCCAGCATTTT CASSQTGTSNQPQHF
- TRBJ2-3 TRBD1 TRBV9 TGTGCCAGCAGTGCCGGACAGGTCACAGATACGCAGTATTTT CASSAGQVTDTQYF
- TRBJ2-2 TRBD1 TRBV5-5 TGTGCCAGCAGCTCCCGGGACAGGGACACCGGGGAGCTGTTTTTT CASSSRDRDTGELFF
- TRBJ1-1 TRBD1 TRBV7-8 TGTGCCAGCAGGGTAGGCGGGACAGGGACTGAAGCTTTCTTT CASRVGGTGTEAFF
- TRBJ2-5 TRBD1 TRBV11-1 TGTGCCAGCAGCATCGGACAGGCAGGGGAGACCCAGTACTTC CASSIGQAGETQYF
few TRBJ2-6 - TRBV5-1 TGCGCCAGCAGCTTGTGGGACTCGGGGGCCAACGTCCTGACTTTC CASSLWDSGANVLTF
- TRBJ2-7 - TRBV27 TGTGCCAGCAGTCGTTACCCGTCCTACGAGCAGTACTTC CASSRYPSYEQYF
- TRBJ1-2 - TRBV5-4 TGTGCCAGCAGCTTGGCCGGGACTCTATGGGGCTACACCTTC CASSLAGTLWGYTF
- TRBJ2-7 TRBD1 TRBV5-4 TGTGCCAGCAGCTTGGCCGGGACAGGCTCCTACGAGCAGTACTTC CASSLAGTGSYEQYF
- TRBJ2-1 TRBD2 TRBV27 TGTGCCAGCGGATTCATAGCGGGAGCATCCTACAATGAGCAGTTCTTC CASGFIAGASYNEQFF
- TRBJ1-2 - TRBV6-5 TGTGCCAGCGGTGAGGTACGAGGCTATGGCTACACCTTC CASGEVRGYGYTF
once TRBJ1-6 - TRBV5-1 TGCGCCAGCAGCTCCTCGGGAGCTAGGGCTGGGAATTCACCCCTCCACTTT CASSSSGARAGNSPLHF
- TRBJ2-5 - TRBV4-1 TGCGCCAGCAGCCAAGGGACAGAAGAGACCCAGTACTTC CASSQGTEETQYF
- TRBJ2-7 - TRBV6-1 TGTGCCAGCAGTGATAGCATCTACGAGCAGTACTTC CASSDSIYEQYF
- TRBJ2-3 - TRBV7-6 TGTGCCAGCAGCTTAGGTGAGGGGAGGTCAGATACGCAGTATTTT CASSLGEGRSDTQYF